This TCR beta chain was recorded in a study of blood T cells in healthy people across ages. The CDR3 is 15 amino acids. Losses at the gene ends were 5 bases for V and 4 bases for J; bases not matched to a gene: 9. Germline CDR1 SGHAT, CDR2 FQNNGV. General study findings and limits: Unsorted PBMCs blocked a conclusive comparison of naive and antigen-experienced cells. Older individuals had lower TCR beta diversity per million T cells (the decline was roughly linear). Any changes in expanded clonotypes were possibly confounded, as donor CMV status remained unknown.

A second PCR of 7 to 11 cycles used a sample-barcoded 5' primer and a J-beta primer mix. MiXCR, run by TCRdb on the 5' RACE reads, gives a single entry per CDR3 protein. The sample includes hundreds of thousands of distinct CDR3 sequences, roughly 44% of them seen just once. This clonotype came up a few times. The antigen remains unidentified. This chain joins TRBV11-2 and TRBJ2-5; 8 nucleotides line up with TRBD2. Sequenced sample: blood. This receptor was identified in a man aged 55 to 70 in good health. In nucleotides, the CDR3 is TGTGCCAGCAGCCTTAGCGGGGTAGCACTAGAGACCCAGTACTTC. This encodes CASSLSGVALETQYF.